Listed below are T cell receptor beta chains from one sample, sequenced in a study of identical twins. TCRdb redid the calling of the 5' RACE reads with MiXCR, one entry per CDR3 protein. Altogether around 250,000 distinct CDR3 sequences are present, under 8.5% being singletons, with the ten largest covering about 14%. This same sample was also taken into another study, of T cells expressing NK-cell markers.

The specimen sequenced was CD8+ T cells sorted from blood. These receptor sequences come from a woman aged 18-29 years in good health. Both conserved end residues are trimmed from each CDR3.

v_call: TRBV7-8
j_call: TRBJ2-3
cdr3_aa: ASSVRDRGFKRPYTQY

v_call: TRBV9
j_call: TRBJ2-3
cdr3_aa: ASSVSGAPGSTDTQY

v_call: TRBV5-4
j_call: TRBJ2-1
cdr3_aa: ASSLGEGPPGNLYNEQF

v_call: TRBV5-6
j_call: TRBJ2-7
cdr3_aa: ASRQGQGREQY

v_call: TRBV6-2/TRBV6-3
j_call: TRBJ1-1
cdr3_aa: ASQFLGTMNTEAF

v_call: TRBV12-3/TRBV12-4
j_call: TRBJ1-3
cdr3_aa: ASSFGAGGNTIY

v_call: TRBV7-9
j_call: TRBJ2-3
cdr3_aa: ASATGVGTDTQY

v_call: TRBV6-2/TRBV6-3
j_call: TRBJ2-1
cdr3_aa: ASSYETGVTNEQF

v_call: TRBV2
j_call: TRBJ2-7
cdr3_aa: ASSEHGVYEQY

v_call: TRBV20-1
j_call: TRBJ1-1
cdr3_aa: SARQGETEAF

v_call: TRBV7-2
j_call: TRBJ2-3
cdr3_aa: ASSLLQRPNGADTQY

v_call: TRBV12-3/TRBV12-4
j_call: TRBJ2-3
cdr3_aa: ASSSGGITDTQY

v_call: TRBV10-3
j_call: TRBJ2-1
cdr3_aa: AILTKAGGRNEQF

v_call: TRBV12-3/TRBV12-4
j_call: TRBJ2-3
cdr3_aa: ASSFRGYTDTQY

v_call: TRBV7-6
j_call: TRBJ2-1
cdr3_aa: ASSLRPGESSYNEQF

v_call: TRBV5-1
j_call: TRBJ2-6
cdr3_aa: ASSLRLQLGSLSGANVLT

v_call: TRBV7-8
j_call: TRBJ1-1
cdr3_aa: ASSSGLNTEAF

v_call: TRBV5-6
j_call: TRBJ2-1
cdr3_aa: ASSSSGGEQF

v_call: TRBV5-1
j_call: TRBJ2-3
cdr3_aa: ASRTGTSATDTQY

v_call: TRBV19
j_call: TRBJ1-5
cdr3_aa: ASSLLQGVWQPQH

v_call: TRBV3-1
j_call: TRBJ2-5
cdr3_aa: ASSQDWGLQETQY

v_call: TRBV10-3
j_call: TRBJ1-2
cdr3_aa: AIRPAGEDDYT

v_call: TRBV29-1
j_call: TRBJ2-1
cdr3_aa: SVEAGTLAGDEQF

v_call: TRBV22-1
j_call: TRBJ2-3
cdr3_aa: PGKCGILGDTQY

v_call: TRBV4-3
j_call: TRBJ2-3
cdr3_aa: ASSQEIRLAGADTQY

v_call: TRBV27
j_call: TRBJ2-5
cdr3_aa: ASSLSKVREGGETQY

v_call: TRBV7-2
j_call: TRBJ2-2
cdr3_aa: ASSLVGQTNTGELF

v_call: TRBV9
j_call: TRBJ2-3
cdr3_aa: ASSVDVPLTDTQY

v_call: TRBV4-1
j_call: TRBJ2-5
cdr3_aa: ASSQGGSGGAVETQY

v_call: TRBV20-1
j_call: TRBJ2-7
cdr3_aa: SAREREAAYEQY

v_call: TRBV29-1
j_call: TRBJ2-1
cdr3_aa: TTSAGNNEQF

v_call: TRBV6-2/TRBV6-3
j_call: TRBJ1-2
cdr3_aa: ASARGYGYT

v_call: TRBV13
j_call: TRBJ2-3
cdr3_aa: ASSDSGGAADTQY

v_call: TRBV7-2
j_call: TRBJ2-3
cdr3_aa: ASSFAGGSTDTQY

v_call: TRBV12-3/TRBV12-4
j_call: TRBJ1-1
cdr3_aa: ASSQDQQVEAF

v_call: TRBV7-9
j_call: TRBJ2-7
cdr3_aa: ASSFFGRGHYEQY

v_call: TRBV9
j_call: TRBJ2-7
cdr3_aa: ASSVMSGQEQY

v_call: TRBV12-3/TRBV12-4
j_call: TRBJ2-6
cdr3_aa: ASRYSGANVLT

v_call: TRBV7-2
j_call: TRBJ2-7
cdr3_aa: ASSFSGGAYEQY

v_call: TRBV7-3
j_call: TRBJ1-1
cdr3_aa: ASSSTGGNTEAF

v_call: TRBV13
j_call: TRBJ1-2
cdr3_aa: ASSLGRTSTGIGGYT

v_call: TRBV7-2
j_call: TRBJ1-2
cdr3_aa: ASSGPGRVNYGYT

v_call: TRBV5-5
j_call: TRBJ1-5
cdr3_aa: ASSLVPQDRGLQPQH

v_call: TRBV20-1
j_call: TRBJ2-5
cdr3_aa: SGGLAEFQETQY

v_call: TRBV5-1
j_call: TRBJ2-1
cdr3_aa: ASSLTSRLNNEQF

v_call: TRBV25-1
j_call: TRBJ2-7
cdr3_aa: ASSGRDRPYEQY

v_call: TRBV27
j_call: TRBJ2-7
cdr3_aa: ATNGPTGQY

v_call: TRBV4-1
j_call: TRBJ2-7
cdr3_aa: ASSQEIGTGGDEQY

v_call: TRBV2
j_call: TRBJ2-7
cdr3_aa: ASSEDYRAAEQY

v_call: TRBV9
j_call: TRBJ2-7
cdr3_aa: ASSVGSSSYEQY

v_call: TRBV11-2
j_call: TRBJ2-7
cdr3_aa: ASSLGIAGGYEQY

v_call: TRBV9
j_call: TRBJ1-4
cdr3_aa: ASNPQNRGEEKLF

v_call: TRBV4-1
j_call: TRBJ1-1
cdr3_aa: ASGYLSVNTEAF

v_call: TRBV7-6
j_call: TRBJ2-1
cdr3_aa: ASSDSGRANHEQF